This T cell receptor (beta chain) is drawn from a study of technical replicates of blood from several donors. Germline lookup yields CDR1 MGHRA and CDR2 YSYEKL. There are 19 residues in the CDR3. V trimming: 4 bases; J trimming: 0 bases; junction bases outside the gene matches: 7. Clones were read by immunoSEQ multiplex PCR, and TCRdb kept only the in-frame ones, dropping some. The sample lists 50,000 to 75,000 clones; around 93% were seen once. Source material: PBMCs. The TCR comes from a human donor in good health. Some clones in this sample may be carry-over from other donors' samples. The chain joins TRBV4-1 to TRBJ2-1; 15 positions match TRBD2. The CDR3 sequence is CASSRVGTSGGSSYNEQFF. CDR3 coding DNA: TGCGCCAGCAGCCGAGTCGGGACTAGCGGGGGGAGCTCCTACAATGAGCAGTTCTTC.